The clone carrying this T cell receptor beta chain was seen at least ten times. TCRdb redid the calling of the 5' RACE reads with MiXCR, one entry per CDR3 protein. The repertoire has about 84,000 distinct CDR3 sequences, 4.3% of them found once; the top ten carry around 6%. The sample's time point: longitudinal time-point 3. The CDR3 totals 15 residues. V gave up 2 bases and J gave up 5 bases, with 17 bases separating them. The V gene's germline CDR1 is SQVTM and CDR2 ANQGSEA. The data belong to a study of neurological immune-mediated disorders. The chain joins TRBV29-1 to TRBJ2-3; D is unresolved. The sequenced sample consisted of PBMCs. This TCR came from a woman aged 60-70 years with multiple sclerosis. CDR3: CSVEPRTGVGDTQYF. As DNA, the CDR3 is TGCAGCGTTGAACCTAGGACGGGCGTAGGAGATACGCAGTATTTT.